The entry below describes one T cell receptor beta chain. These data come from a study of blood T cell repertoires in COVID-19. Study information: The United States, Italy and Spain were the sources of the acute and convalescent COVID-19 samples. Sample material is recorded as cDNA or gDNA derived from T cells, B-cell-depleted T cells, or PBMCs.

Authors' data handling: Amplified reference gene primers provided the basis for estimating nucleated cell counts. Method: immunoSEQ multiplex PCR; TCRdb's copy keeps in-frame clones and lacks some. V and J calls and clone size follow that table, whereas D and trimming were derived from the DNA. This sample yields roughly 68,000 clones, of which 81% are seen a single time; 9% to 9.5% belongs to the top ten. Material for sequencing was peripheral blood. The source of this sequence is a human donor in a cohort sampled during active COVID-19.

CDR3 in DNA: TGTGCCAGCACCAAAAGGGGGGCTAGCGGGGCCCTCAGCACAGATACGCAGTATTTT. Protein product: CASTKRGASGALSTDTQYF. This chain links TRBV7-9 with TRBJ2-3; 9 nucleotides agree with TRBD2. J gave up 0 bases and V 7 bases, and 17 bases lay outside the gene matches. The CDR3 length is 19 residues. The germline V gene has CDR1 SEHNR and CDR2 FQNEAQ (reference sequence).